A single T cell receptor (beta chain) is shown here with its context. This clone was seen more than once but under ten times. Its antigen remains undetermined. No base quality values were provided; no much bigger clone lies one nucleotide off. The data derive from a study of CD8+ T cells in alopecia areata (dated by TCRdb to 2017 to 2018). About the investigation overall: The treated patients, all with moderate-to-severe alopecia areata, were enrolled in an open-label pilot trial of oral tofacitinib given at 5 to 10 mg twice daily. TCRbeta CDR3 regions were amplified by immunoSEQ multiplex PCR with 35 Vbeta forward and 13 Jbeta reverse primers. RNA came from the PAXgene miRNA kit for fixed scalp, the miRNeasy kit for PBMCs, and the RNeasy kit for mouse skin. Tofacitinib was administered for 6 to 18 months, and 6 months of follow-up off drug were then conducted to assess delayed response and recurrence. Scalp clonality was compared across normal scalp (n=4), patchy alopecia areata scalp (n=8), and alopecia totalis/universalis scalp (n=8). Disease severity in treated patients was measured with the SALT score, which quantifies the percentage of affected scalp surface area. Human TCRbeta sequencing covered scalp tissue and sorted CD4+ and CD8+ peripheral blood T cells from patchy and totalis/universalis alopecia areata patients and healthy controls. In both human patients and the C3H/HeJ mouse model, the study applied high-throughput TCRbeta sequencing to look at T cell clonal expansion in alopecia areata. Tofacitinib-treated patients had biopsies at baseline and at 4 and 24 weeks of treatment, with a later scalp biopsy in several patients.

Receptor amplification or capture employed the immunoSEQ multiplex PCR assay. RNA was extracted from all samples and reverse transcribed into cDNA, which served as template for TCR sequencing. SuperScript III was used for first-strand cDNA synthesis, primed with a 2:1 mix of oligo-dT and random hexamers. Amplification bias was assessed with a synthetic immune receptor repertoire, and residual bias was removed computationally. The paper's data handling went like this. Raw reads were preprocessed to remove errors, and CDR3 was defined by IMGT conventions from the conserved cysteine to phenylalanine. Clonality was calculated as 1 minus Shannon entropy normalized by log2 of the number of productive unique TCRs. Whether scalp clones were CD4 or CD8 was inferred by matching scalp TCRbeta sequences against CD4 and CD8 repertoires sorted from blood. The table comes from immuneACCESS by way of TCRdb, which keeps in-frame sequences with V and J called. Part of the clones is missing from these tables; in studies checked, under half for an unresolved V gene and the rest for unknown reasons. V, J and clone size were drawn from that table, and D and trimming were deduced from the DNA. Across this sample there are more than 200,000 clones, with under 70% seen only once. Clones ranked in the top ten supply roughly 1.2% of the sample.

Including the terminal cysteine and phenylalanine, the CDR3 comprises 12 residues. The only DNA kept is the CDR3, 36 bases in frame from the first base. CDR1 and CDR2, per the germline V gene, are SGHAT and FQNNGV. Between the V and J ends, shortened by 5 bases and 8 bases respectively, the junction contains 10 bases. The label giving this sample's treatment or condition can be read as: oral pan-JAK inhibitor, 5-10 mg twice daily. From alopecia areata patients, peripheral blood was collected along with lesional scalp punch biopsies. PBMCs were separated by density centrifugation and stained for CD3, CD4 and CD8, after which CD4+ and CD8+ T cells were sorted on a FACSAria. Study-wide conclusions, independent of this receptor: Tofacitinib significantly decreased scalp clonality and the number of expanded CD8+ clones among the top 100 scalp clones. Scalp TCR repertoire analysis is complicated because resident alphabeta T cells in normal human skin are also sequenced, whereas mouse skin is dominated by gammadelta T cells. Many expanded lesional clones were found to persist in scalp and blood during tofacitinib treatment, and relapse after treatment cessation may be partly explained by this persistence. Shared TCR sequences between patients were less evident than in mice, which may be partly attributable to HLA diversity in the patient population. Lesional scalp, especially in alopecia totalis/universalis, showed higher clonality and more expanded CD8+ clones than normal scalp, suggesting antigenic drive. Because the treated cohort was small and included a single nonresponder, larger studies are needed to assess links between baseline CD8+ expansion and response.

This receptor was obtained from a human donor with alopecia areata. The chain was built from TRBV11-2 and TRBJ2-1; a tentative D call is TRBD2 (5 bases match). Material: CD4+ T cells sorted from blood, obtained at week 44, from a patient treated with tofacitinib. The DNA reads TGTGCCAGCAGCCAGGACTTCCATGAGCAGTTCTTC. Its translation is CASSQDFHEQFF.